This T cell receptor beta chain derives from a study of Tregs in tolerant kidney transplant recipients. About the study: Mixed chimerism was transient after nonmyeloablative marrow transplants from related graft donors.

Sequenced by immunoSEQ multiplex PCR; TCRdb stores in-frame clones only, minus some. Seen here are about 64,000 clones, about 98% observed once, and the top ten hold around 0.34%. Study observations and caveats: Donor-specific Treg expansion exceeded global Treg expansion in tolerant patients, suggesting antigen drive. This study did not directly address biological reproducibility. The small number of patients limits these findings pending further validation.

For this clone: The antigen is undetermined.

V was shortened by 3 bases and J by 6 bases, with 9 bases between the two germline ends. Per germline, CDR1 KGHSH and CDR2 LQKENI. CDR3 size: 12 residues. This specimen was Tregs from blood, taken before the transplant. This receptor was identified in a human donor who received a combined kidney and bone marrow transplant. The chain carries TRBV18 and TRBJ2-7; D is possibly TRBD2 (6 bases). The CDR3 nucleotides read TGTGCCAGCTCACCGGGGGAGGCCGAGCAGTACTTC. Protein: CASSPGEAEQYF.